The TCR beta chain under discussion was sequenced for a study of shared clonotypes between healthy human individuals. General study findings and limits: Expectations were that clonotype sharing among donors would be affected by sequencing depth. A handful of donors showed sharing of approximately 5% of naive CD4 clonotypes.

About this clone itself: The antigen remains undetermined.

CD4+ cells underwent separation, giving CD45RA+ naive and CD45RA-negative memory subsets. The germline V gene has CDR1 ENHRY and CDR2 SYGVKD. Trimming at V came to 5 bases and at J to 7 bases, leaving 4 bases not matched to a gene. The CDR3 sequence is 13 residues long. The assay was immunoSEQ multiplex PCR, and TCRdb's table has in-frame clones only and misses some. The sample lists some 1.1 million clones; roughly 80% were seen once. This TCR was recovered from a man aged 18 to 30 in good health. Some clones in this sample may be carry-over from other donors' samples. V usage is TRBV10-3 and J usage is TRBJ2-2; TRBD1 aligns across 7 bases. Sequencing used memory CD4+ T cells from PBMCs. Documented subset: CD45RA-negative fraction. The CDR3 loop reads CAISLTGIGELFF. The CDR3, as DNA: TGTGCCATCAGTTTGACAGGGATCGGGGAGCTGTTTTTT.